This T cell receptor beta chain was recovered during a study of shared clonotypes between healthy human individuals. V was cut by 3 bases and J by 1 base, with 15 bases left in between. Germline CDR1 reads WNHNN; CDR2 reads SYGVQD (reference sequence). This CDR3 is 16 amino acids long. At deep level, the assay was performed. It was on ten immunoSEQ deep assay plates that unsorted PBMC DNA was sequenced. Assay: immunoSEQ multiplex PCR; the TCRdb copy retains only in-frame clones and omits some. The data show around 430,000 clones, more than 75% seen once. This clone is a singleton in its sample. This clonotype was sampled from a woman between 40 and 55 years old in good health. Some clones in this sample may be carry-over from other donors' samples. Sequencing input: PBMCs. The chain recombines TRBV10-1 with TRBJ2-5; D might be TRBD2 (6 bases). The CDR3: CASSEMRAGGQETQYF. CDR3 in DNA: TGCGCCAGCAGTGAAATGAGGGCCGGGGGCCAAGAGACCCAGTACTTC.